This T cell receptor (beta chain) is drawn from a study of chemoradiotherapy in HPV16-positive cancers (dated by TCRdb to about 2022). Turning to the overall study: Candidate HPV-specific T-cell clones and common TCR motifs were defined by functional T-cell assays performed on cells from a couple of HPV16-positive patients. Whether T-cell immunity against the HPV oncoproteins E6 and E7 changes during chemoradiotherapy and whether survival is affected by this immunity were examined in the study. The candidate HPV-specific TCRs and motifs were then tracked in TCR repertoires from about 90 patients with HPV-related cancers. Overall study results and their limits: The functional definition of HPV-specific T cells came from only two HPV16-positive patients, and the survival association was reported for HPV16-positive patients. Improved recurrence-free survival in HPV16-positive patients was associated with expansion of HPV-responsive T cells during chemoradiotherapy. Expansion of candidate HPV-specific clones and E7-related TCR motifs was observed in the tumor microenvironment during treatment, whereas no such expansion was observed for non-HPV-specific T cells.

Because repertoires were sampled repeatedly during chemoradiotherapy, clonal expansion in the tumor microenvironment could be followed. According to the germline V gene, CDR1 reads MDHEN and CDR2 reads SYDVKM. From the cysteine through the phenylalanine, the CDR3 covers 13 amino acids. The kept DNA is CDR3 alone, 39 bases in frame from the first base. The library was built by means of the immunoSEQ multiplex PCR assay. TCRdb's version of the immuneACCESS table is confined to in-frame rearrangements and falls short of the full clone set. An unresolved V gene accounts for under half of the shortfall where checked; the remainder is of unknown origin. This sample lists fewer than 25,000 clones; 73% were detected once. The ten largest clones add up to roughly 2.6% of the sample. On this clone itself: What antigen it recognizes has not been identified. No much larger clone exists at a distance of one base, and base qualities are not known.

This TCR was sampled from a human donor with HPV-associated anogenital cancer. The V gene is TRBV28 and the J gene is TRBJ2-5; the D call is tentative, TRBD1 or TRBD2, as each matches 5 bases. Judging by the DNA end, TRBJ2-7 fits better; the J call may be wrong. This specimen was collected from a patient who underwent chemoradiotherapy. The CDR3 loop reads CASSYGASYEQYF. The sequence in DNA is TGTGCCAGCAGTTACGGGGCTTCCTACGAGCAGTACTTC.